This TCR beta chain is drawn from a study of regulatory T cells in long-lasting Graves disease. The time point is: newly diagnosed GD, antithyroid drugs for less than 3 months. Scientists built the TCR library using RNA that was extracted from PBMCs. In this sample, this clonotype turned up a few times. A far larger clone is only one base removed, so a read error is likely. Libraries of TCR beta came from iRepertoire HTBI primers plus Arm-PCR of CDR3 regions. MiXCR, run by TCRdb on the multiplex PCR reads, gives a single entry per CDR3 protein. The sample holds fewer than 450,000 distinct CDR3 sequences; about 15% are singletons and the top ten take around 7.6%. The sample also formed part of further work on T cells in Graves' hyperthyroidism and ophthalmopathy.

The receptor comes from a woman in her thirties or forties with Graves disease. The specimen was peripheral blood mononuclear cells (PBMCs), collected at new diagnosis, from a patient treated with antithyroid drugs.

Here the CDR3 reads CASSLRLAGHNEQYF. In DNA, the CDR3 is TGTGCCAGCAGTTTACGGCTAGCGGGCCACAATGAGCAGTACTTC. J is TRBJ2-7 and V is TRBV27, with 8 bases aligning to TRBD2. Germline V gene lookup returns CDR1 MNHEY and CDR2 SMNVEV (reference sequence). With V trimmed by 2 bases and J by 7 bases, 10 bases remained unmatched. The CDR3 sequence is 15 residues long.